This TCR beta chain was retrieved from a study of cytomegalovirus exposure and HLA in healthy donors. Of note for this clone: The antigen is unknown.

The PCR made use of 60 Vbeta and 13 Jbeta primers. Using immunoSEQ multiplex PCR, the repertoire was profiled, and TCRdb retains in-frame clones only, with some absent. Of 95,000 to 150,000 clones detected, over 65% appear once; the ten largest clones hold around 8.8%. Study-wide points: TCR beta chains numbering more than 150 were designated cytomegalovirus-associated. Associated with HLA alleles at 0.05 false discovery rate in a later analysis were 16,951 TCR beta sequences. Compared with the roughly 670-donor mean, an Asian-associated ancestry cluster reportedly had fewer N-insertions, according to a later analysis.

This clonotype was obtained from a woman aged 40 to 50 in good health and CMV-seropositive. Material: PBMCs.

CDR3 sequence: CASTASGQGASGELFF. CDR3 coding DNA: TGCGCCAGCACCGCAAGCGGACAGGGGGCTTCCGGGGAGCTGTTTTTT. The rearrangement uses TRBV5-1 and TRBJ2-2; 11 bases are shared with TRBD1. This CDR3 has 16 residues. In germline, CDR1 is SGHRS, CDR2 YFSETQ. Losses at the gene ends were 6 bases for V and 6 bases for J; bases not matched to a gene: 10. Full variable domain (rest looked up from reference TRBV5-1 and TRBJ2-2): KAGVTQTPRYLIKTRGQQVTLSCSPISGHRSVSWYQQTPGQGLQFLFEYFSETQRNKGNFPGRFSGRQFSNSRSEMNVSTLELGDSALYLCASTASGQGASGELFFGEGSRLTVL.